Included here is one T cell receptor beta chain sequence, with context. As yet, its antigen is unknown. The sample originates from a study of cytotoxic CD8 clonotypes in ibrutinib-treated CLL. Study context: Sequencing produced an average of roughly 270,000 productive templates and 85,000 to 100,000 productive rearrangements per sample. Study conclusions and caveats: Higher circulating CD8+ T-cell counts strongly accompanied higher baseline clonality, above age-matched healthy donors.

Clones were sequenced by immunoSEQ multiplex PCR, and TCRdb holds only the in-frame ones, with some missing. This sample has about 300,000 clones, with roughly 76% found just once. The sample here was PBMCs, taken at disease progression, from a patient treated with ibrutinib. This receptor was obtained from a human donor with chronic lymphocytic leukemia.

CDR3 protein: CASSTNGGADYGYTF. CDR3 nucleotide sequence: TGTGCCAGCAGCACTAATGGGGGAGCGGACTATGGCTACACCTTC. The chain recombines TRBV7-9 with TRBJ1-2; D is possibly TRBD1 (5 bases). This CDR3 is 15 amino acids long. V was shortened by 5 bases and J by 3 bases, with 16 bases between the two germline ends. Germline CDR1 reads SEHNR; CDR2 reads FQNEAQ (reference sequence).